Given below is one T cell receptor (beta chain) in context. The target of this receptor is not known. Qualities for individual bases were not recorded, and no much larger clone is one base off. As encoded in the germline V gene, CDR1 is WSHSY while CDR2 is SAAADI. The CDR3, cysteine through phenylalanine, is 15 amino acids long. The sequence is cut down to CDR3 DNA, 45 bases in frame from base 1. Ends trimmed: V by 6 bases, J by 7 bases; bases unmatched to a gene: 12. This record belongs to a study of T cell changes during pregnancy in multiple sclerosis (dated by TCRdb to the late 2010s). About the investigation overall: In women with multiple sclerosis, the researchers looked at how the T cell repertoire shifted as pregnancy progressed.

Libraries were constructed by the immunoSEQ multiplex PCR assay. TCRdb took over this immuneACCESS table, retaining in-frame rearrangements with V and J assigned. Such tables are incomplete; in checked studies, under half of the missing clones stem from an unresolved V gene, and the remainder is unexplained. Counted in this sample were more than 95,000 clones; about 90% of them appeared once. About 0.88% of the sample goes to the ten largest clones. The chain is assembled from TRBV10-2 and TRBJ2-1; 7 middle bases align to TRBD2. The TCR sequence derives from a female donor with multiple sclerosis, enrolled in a pregnancy study. The sample was peripheral blood, taken after pregnancy. The nucleotides read TGCGCCAGCAGAGAACGGACTAGACCGGGGAATGAGCAGTTCTTC. This yields the protein CASRERTRPGNEQFF.